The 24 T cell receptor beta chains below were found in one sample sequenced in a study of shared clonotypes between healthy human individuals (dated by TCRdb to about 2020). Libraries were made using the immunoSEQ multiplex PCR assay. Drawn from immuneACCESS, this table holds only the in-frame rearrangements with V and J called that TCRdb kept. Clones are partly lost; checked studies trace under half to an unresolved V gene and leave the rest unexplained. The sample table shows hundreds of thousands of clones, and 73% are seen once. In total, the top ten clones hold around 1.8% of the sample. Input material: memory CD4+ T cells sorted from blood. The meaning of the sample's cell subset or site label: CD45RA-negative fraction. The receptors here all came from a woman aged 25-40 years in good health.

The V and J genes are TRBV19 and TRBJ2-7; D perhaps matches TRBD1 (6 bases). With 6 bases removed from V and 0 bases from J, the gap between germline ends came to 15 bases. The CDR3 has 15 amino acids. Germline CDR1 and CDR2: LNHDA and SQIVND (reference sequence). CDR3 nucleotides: TGTGCCAGTAGCACCACGGGGACATACTCCTACGAGCAGTACTTC. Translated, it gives CASSTTGTYSYEQYF.

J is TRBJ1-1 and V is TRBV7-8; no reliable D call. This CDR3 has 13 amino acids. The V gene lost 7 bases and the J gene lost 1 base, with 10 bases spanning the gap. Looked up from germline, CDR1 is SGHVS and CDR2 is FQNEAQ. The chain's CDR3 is CASIPGSNTEAFF. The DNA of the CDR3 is TGTGCCAGCATCCCGGGATCGAACACTGAAGCTTTCTTT.

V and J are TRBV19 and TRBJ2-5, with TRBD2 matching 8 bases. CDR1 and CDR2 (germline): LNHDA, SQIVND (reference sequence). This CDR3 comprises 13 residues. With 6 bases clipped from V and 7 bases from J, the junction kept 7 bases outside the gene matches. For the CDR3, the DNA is TGTGCCAGTAGATCCCGGGGGGGGAGGACCCAGTACTTC. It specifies CASRSRGGRTQYF.

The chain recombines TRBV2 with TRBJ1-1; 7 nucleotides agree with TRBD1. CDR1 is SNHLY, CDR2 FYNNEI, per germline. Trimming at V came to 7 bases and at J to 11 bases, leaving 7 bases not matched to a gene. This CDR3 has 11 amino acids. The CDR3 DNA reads TGTGCCAGCACCGAGGGGGCAGACGCTTTCTTT. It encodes CASTEGADAFF.

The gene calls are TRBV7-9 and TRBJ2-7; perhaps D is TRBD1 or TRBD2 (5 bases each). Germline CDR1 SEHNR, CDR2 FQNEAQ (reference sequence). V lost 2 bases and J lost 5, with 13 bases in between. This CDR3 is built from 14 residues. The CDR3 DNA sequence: TGTGCCAGCAGCTTAATTGTGTCGGGACACGAGCAGTACTTC. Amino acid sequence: CASSLIVSGHEQYF.

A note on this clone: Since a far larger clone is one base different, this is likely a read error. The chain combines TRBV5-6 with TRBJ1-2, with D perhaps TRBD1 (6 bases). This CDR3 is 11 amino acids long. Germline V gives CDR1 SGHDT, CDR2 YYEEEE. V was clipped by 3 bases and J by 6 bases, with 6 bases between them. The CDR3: CASSSGDGYTF. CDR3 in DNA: TGTGCCAGCAGCTCAGGGGATGGCTACACCTTC.

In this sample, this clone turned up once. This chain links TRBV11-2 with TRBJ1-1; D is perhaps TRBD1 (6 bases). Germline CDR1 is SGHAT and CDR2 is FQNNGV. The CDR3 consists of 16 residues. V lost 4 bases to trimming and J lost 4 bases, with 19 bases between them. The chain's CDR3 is CASSSQLSGGGTEAFF. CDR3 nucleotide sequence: TGTGCCAGCAGCTCCCAGTTATCGGGAGGGGGCACTGAAGCTTTCTTT.

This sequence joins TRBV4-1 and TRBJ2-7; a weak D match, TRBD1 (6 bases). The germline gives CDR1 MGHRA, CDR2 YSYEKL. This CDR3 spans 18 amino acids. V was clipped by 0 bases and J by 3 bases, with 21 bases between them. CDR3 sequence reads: CASSQDANRASSFYEQYF. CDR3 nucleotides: TGCGCCAGCAGCCAAGATGCGAACAGGGCGTCGTCCTTCTACGAGCAGTACTTC.

CDR3: CASPRCSGTYNEQFF. In DNA, the CDR3 is TGTGCCAGCCCCCGATGTAGCGGGACCTACAATGAGCAGTTCTTC. The chain recombines TRBV21-1 with TRBJ2-1; no check of the table's D call, TRBD2, against the DNA was made. TRBV21-1 is flagged as a pseudogene. The CDR3 length is 15 residues.

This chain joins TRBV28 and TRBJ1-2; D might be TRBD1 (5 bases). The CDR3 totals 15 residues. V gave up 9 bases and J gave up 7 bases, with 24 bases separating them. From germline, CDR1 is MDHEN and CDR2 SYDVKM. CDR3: CASVGPNEGRLGYTF. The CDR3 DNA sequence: TGTGCCAGTGTGGGGCCCAACGAGGGGCGCCTTGGCTACACCTTC.

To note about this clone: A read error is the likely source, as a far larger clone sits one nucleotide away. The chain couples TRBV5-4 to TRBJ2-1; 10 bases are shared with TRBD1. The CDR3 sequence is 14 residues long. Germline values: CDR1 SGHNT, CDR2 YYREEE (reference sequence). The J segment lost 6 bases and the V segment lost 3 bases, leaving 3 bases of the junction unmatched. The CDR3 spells CASSSGQGFNEQFF. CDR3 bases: TGTGCCAGCAGCTCGGGACAGGGGTTCAATGAGCAGTTCTTC. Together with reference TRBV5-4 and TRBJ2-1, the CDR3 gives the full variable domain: ETGVTQSPTHLIKTRGQQVTLRCSSQSGHNTVSWYQQALGQGPQFIFQYYREEENGRGNFPPRFSGLQFPNYSSELNVNALELDDSALYLCASSSGQGFNEQFFGPGTRLTVL.

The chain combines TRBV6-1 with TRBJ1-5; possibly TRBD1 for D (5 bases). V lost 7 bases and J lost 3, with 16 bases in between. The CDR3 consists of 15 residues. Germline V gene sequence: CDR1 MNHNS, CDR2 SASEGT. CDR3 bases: TGTGCCAGCAACCAGGCCCCAGGGCTCAATCAGCCCCAGCATTTT. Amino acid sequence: CASNQAPGLNQPQHF.

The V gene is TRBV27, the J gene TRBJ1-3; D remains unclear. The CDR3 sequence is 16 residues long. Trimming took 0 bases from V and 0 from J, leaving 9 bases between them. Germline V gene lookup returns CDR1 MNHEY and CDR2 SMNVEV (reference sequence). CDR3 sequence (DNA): TGTGCCAGCAGTTTATCGGTGCCGGACTCTGGAAACACCATATATTTT. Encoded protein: CASSLSVPDSGNTIYF.

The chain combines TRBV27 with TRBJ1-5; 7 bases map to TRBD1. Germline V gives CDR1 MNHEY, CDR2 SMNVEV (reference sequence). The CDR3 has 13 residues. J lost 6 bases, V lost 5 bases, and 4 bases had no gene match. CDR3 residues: CASSDREGQPQHF. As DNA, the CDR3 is TGTGCCAGCAGTGACAGGGAAGGTCAGCCCCAGCATTTT.

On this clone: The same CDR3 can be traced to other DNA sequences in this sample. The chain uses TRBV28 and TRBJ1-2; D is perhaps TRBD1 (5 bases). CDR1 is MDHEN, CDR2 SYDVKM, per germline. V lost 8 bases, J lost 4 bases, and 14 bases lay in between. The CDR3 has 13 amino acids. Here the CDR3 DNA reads TGTGCCAGCTCCCCGGGGCATGTCTATGGCTACACCTTC. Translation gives CASSPGHVYGYTF.

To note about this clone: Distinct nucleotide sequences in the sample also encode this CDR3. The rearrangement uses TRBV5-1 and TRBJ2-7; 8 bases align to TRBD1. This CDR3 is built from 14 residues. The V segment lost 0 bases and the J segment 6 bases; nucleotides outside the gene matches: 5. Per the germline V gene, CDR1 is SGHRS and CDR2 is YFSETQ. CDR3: CASSLGTGGIEQYF. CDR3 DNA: TGCGCCAGCAGCTTGGGAACAGGGGGGATCGAGCAGTACTTC.

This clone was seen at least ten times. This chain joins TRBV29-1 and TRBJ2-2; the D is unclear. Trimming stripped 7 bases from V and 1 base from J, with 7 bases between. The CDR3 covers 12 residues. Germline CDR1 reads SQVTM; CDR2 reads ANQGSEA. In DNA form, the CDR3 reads TGCAGCGGTAGGAAGAACACCGGGGAGCTGTTTTTT. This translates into CSGRKNTGELFF.

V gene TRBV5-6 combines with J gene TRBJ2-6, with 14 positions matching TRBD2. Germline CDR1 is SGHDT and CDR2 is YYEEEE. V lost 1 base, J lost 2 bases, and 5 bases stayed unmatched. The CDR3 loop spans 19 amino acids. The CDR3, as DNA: TGTGCCAGCAGCTTGCGTTTGGGACTAGCGGGAGCTGGGGCCAACGTCCTGACTTTC. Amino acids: CASSLRLGLAGAGANVLTF.

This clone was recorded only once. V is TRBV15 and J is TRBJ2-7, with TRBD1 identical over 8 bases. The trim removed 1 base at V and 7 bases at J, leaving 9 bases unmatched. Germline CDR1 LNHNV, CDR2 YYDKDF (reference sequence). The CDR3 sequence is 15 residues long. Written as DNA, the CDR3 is TGTGCCACCAGCAGAGCCCAGGGGGCGATGAGGGAGCAGTACTTC. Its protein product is CATSRAQGAMREQYF.

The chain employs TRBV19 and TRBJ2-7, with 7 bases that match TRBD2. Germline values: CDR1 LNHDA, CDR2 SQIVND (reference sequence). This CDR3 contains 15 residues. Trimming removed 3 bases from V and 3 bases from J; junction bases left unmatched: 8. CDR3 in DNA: TGTGCCAGTAGTATTCGTCTAGCGGAACTCTACGAGCAGTACTTC. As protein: CASSIRLAELYEQYF.

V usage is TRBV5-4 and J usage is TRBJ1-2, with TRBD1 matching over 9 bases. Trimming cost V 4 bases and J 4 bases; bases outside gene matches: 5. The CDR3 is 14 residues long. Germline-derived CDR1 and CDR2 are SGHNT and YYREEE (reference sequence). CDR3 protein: CASSGQGRGYGYTF. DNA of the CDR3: TGTGCCAGCAGCGGACAGGGGAGGGGCTATGGCTACACCTTC.

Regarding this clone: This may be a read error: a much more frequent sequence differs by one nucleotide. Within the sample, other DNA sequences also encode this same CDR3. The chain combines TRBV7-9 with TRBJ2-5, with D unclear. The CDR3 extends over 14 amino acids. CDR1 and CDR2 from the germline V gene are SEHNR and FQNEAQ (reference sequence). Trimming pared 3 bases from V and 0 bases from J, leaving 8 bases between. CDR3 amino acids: CASSLNGYQETQYF. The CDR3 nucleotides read TGTGCCAGCAGCTTGAACGGATACCAAGAGACCCAGTACTTC.

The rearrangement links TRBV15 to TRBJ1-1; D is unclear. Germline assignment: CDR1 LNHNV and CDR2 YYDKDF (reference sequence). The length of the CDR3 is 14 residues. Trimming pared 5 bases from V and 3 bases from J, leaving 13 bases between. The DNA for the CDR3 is TGTGCCACCAGCGAAGCGATGAGAGACACTGAAGCTTTCTTT. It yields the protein CATSEAMRDTEAFF.

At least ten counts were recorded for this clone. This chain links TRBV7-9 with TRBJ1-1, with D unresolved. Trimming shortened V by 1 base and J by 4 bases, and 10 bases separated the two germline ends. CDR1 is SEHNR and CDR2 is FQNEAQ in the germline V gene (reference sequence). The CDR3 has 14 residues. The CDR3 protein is CASSLDLDATEAFF. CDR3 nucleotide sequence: TGTGCCAGCAGCTTAGACCTGGATGCCACTGAAGCTTTCTTT. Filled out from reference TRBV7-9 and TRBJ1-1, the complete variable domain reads DTGVSQNPRHKITKRGQNVTFRCDPISEHNRLYWYRQTLGQGPEFLTYFQNEAQLEKSRLLSDRFSAERPKGSFSTLEIQRTEQGDSAMYLCASSLDLDATEAFFGQGTRLTVV.